This TCR beta chain was sequenced for a study of shared clonotypes between healthy human individuals. Study-level points and caveats: Generally, naive subsets (rather than memory subsets) showed larger estimated richness.

CDR3 size: 13 residues. Germline assignment: CDR1 SQVTM and CDR2 ANQGSEA. This table comes from immunoSEQ multiplex PCR, and its TCRdb copy is limited to in-frame clones, with some not included. The repertoire holds about 1 million clones, with more than 65% as singletons. As concerns this clone: The antigen is undetermined.

The sequenced material came from memory CD4+ T cells sorted from blood. The subset: CD45RA-negative fraction. This chain connects TRBV29-1 to TRBJ2-5; unclear D gene. The DNA end favors TRBJ2-7, so the J call may be wrong. The origin of this receptor is a young man in good health. This CDR3 reads CSVEFRNDYEQYF. CDR3 in DNA: TGCAGCGTTGAGTTCAGGAACGACTACGAGCAGTACTTC.